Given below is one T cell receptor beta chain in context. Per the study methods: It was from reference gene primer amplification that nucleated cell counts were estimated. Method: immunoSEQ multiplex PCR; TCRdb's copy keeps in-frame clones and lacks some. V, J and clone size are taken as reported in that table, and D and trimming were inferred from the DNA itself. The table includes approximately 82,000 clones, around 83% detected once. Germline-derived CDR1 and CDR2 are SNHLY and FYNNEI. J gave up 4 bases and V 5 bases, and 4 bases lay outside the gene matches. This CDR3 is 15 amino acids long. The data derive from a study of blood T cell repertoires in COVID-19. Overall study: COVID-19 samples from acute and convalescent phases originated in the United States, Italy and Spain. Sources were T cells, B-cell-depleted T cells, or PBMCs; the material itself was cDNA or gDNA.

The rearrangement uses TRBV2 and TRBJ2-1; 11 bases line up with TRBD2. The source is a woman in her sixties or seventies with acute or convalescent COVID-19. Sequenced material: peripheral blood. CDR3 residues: CASSWGTSGYNEQFF. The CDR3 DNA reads TGTGCCAGCAGTTGGGGGACTAGCGGTTACAATGAGCAGTTCTTC.